The 23 T cell receptor beta chains reported below all come from one sample, sequenced in a study of beta chain features in type 1 diabetes (dated by TCRdb to 2017 to 2018). Library construction relied on the immunoSEQ multiplex PCR assay. The entire amount of isolated RNA was reverse transcribed using the High Capacity cDNA Reverse Transcription Kit, so the sequenced TCRB transcripts were expressed ones. TCRdb retrieved this table from immuneACCESS and kept in-frame rearrangements only. Not all clones are present; in checked studies, unresolved V genes account for under half, and no reason is known for the remainder. The sample table contains about 250,000 clones; only one count was recorded for 13% to 15% of them. The ten largest account for around 0.025% of the sample. Sequencing was done on a sample of naive CD4+ T cells from blood. What this sample's cell subset or site label stands for: true naive CD4+ T cells. All receptors derive from a woman in her 40s in good health.

There are a few counts of this clone. This sequence joins TRBV7-9 and TRBJ2-7; D possibly corresponds to TRBD1 (6 bases). V lost 5 bases, J lost 2 bases, and 13 bases lay in between. Germline V lookup: CDR1 SEHNR, CDR2 FQNEAQ (reference sequence). The CDR3 loop spans 14 amino acids. The CDR3 protein is CASSITGLPYEQYF. The CDR3 DNA sequence: TGTGCCAGCAGCATCACAGGGCTGCCCTACGAGCAGTACTTC.

The J gene is TRBJ2-7, the V gene TRBV4-3, with 10 positions matching TRBD2. CDR1 LGHNA and CDR2 YSLEER come from the germline V gene. Unmatched junction bases numbered 8, after V lost 3 bases and J lost 6 bases. This CDR3 spans 15 amino acids. CDR3 loop: CASSHTAGGPFEQYF. CDR3 DNA sequence: TGCGCCAGCAGCCATACAGCGGGGGGGCCATTCGAGCAGTACTTC.

V and J are TRBV5-1 and TRBJ2-7, with TRBD1 identical over 9 bases. CDR1 and CDR2 from the germline V gene are SGHRS and YFSETQ. V gave up 4 bases and J gave up 2 bases; unmatched junction bases: 7. The CDR3 has 15 residues. The CDR3 protein is CASSSRQGDTYEQYF. CDR3 bases: TGCGCCAGCAGCAGCCGACAGGGGGACACCTACGAGCAGTACTTC.

The chain is built from TRBV11-2 and TRBJ2-5; 12 bases map to TRBD2. CDR3 size: 16 residues. V was pared by 1 base and J by 4 bases, with 4 bases of the junction left unmatched. Germline V lookup: CDR1 SGHAT, CDR2 FQNNGV. The DNA for the CDR3 is TGTGCCAGCAGCTTAGGACTAGCGGGGGTCTCAGAGACCCAGTACTTC. Residues: CASSLGLAGVSETQYF.

The chain combines TRBV7-2 with TRBJ2-3, with D perhaps TRBD1 (6 bases). V was clipped by 3 bases and J by 3 bases, with 19 bases between them. Germline loops: CDR1 SGHTA, CDR2 FQGNSA. The CDR3 spans 17 residues. As DNA, the CDR3 is TGTGCCAGCAGCTTCAGGGGCCCAGGAGCCAGTACAGATACGCAGTATTTT. This encodes CASSFRGPGASTDTQYF.

V is TRBV13 and J is TRBJ2-3; TRBD2 matches at 9 bases. V shed 0 bases and J 1 base; nucleotides not matched to a gene: 2. The CDR3 length is 16 residues. The germline gives CDR1 PRHDT, CDR2 FYEKMQ (reference sequence). CDR3 region: CASSLGASGGTDTQYF. The CDR3 region has the DNA TGTGCCAGCAGCTTAGGGGCTAGCGGGGGCACAGATACGCAGTATTTT. Full variable domain (outside the CDR3, taken from reference TRBV13 and TRBJ2-3): AAGVIQSPRHLIKEKRETATLKCYPIPRHDTVYWYQQGPGQDPQFLISFYEKMQSDKGSIPDRFSAQQFSDYHSELNMSSLELGDSALYFCASSLGASGGTDTQYFGPGTRLTVL.

The chain has TRBV18 and TRBJ1-2; 9 bases match TRBD1. From germline, CDR1 is KGHSH and CDR2 LQKENI. The CDR3 contains 15 residues. J was trimmed by 10 bases and V by 2 bases; bases with no gene match: 11. The CDR3 DNA sequence: TGTGCCAGCTCACCAGCGGGGCGGACAGGGGAGGCCTACACCTTC. It translates to CASSPAGRTGEAYTF.

The chain recombines TRBV10-3 with TRBJ2-3; D gene ambiguous. V dropped 3 bases and J dropped 2 bases, with 3 bases sitting between them. Looked up from germline, CDR1 is ENHRY and CDR2 is SYGVKD. This CDR3 region has 12 residues. The CDR3: CAISDLTDTQYF. CDR3 DNA sequence: TGTGCCATCAGTGATCTCACAGATACGCAGTATTTT.

The sample holds a few counts of this clone. The V and J genes are TRBV5-1 and TRBJ2-1; D perhaps matches TRBD1 (6 bases). V was trimmed by 3 bases and J by 9 bases, leaving 16 bases between them. Germline values: CDR1 SGHRS, CDR2 YFSETQ. This CDR3 has 14 residues. CDR3 region: CASSSLQGSTEQFF. Written as DNA, the CDR3 is TGCGCCAGCAGCTCACTTCAGGGGTCTACTGAGCAGTTCTTC.

This clone was seen a few times. The chain couples TRBV5-1 to TRBJ1-1; D unresolved. Germline V gene sequence: CDR1 SGHRS, CDR2 YFSETQ. The CDR3 loop spans 16 amino acids. V was cut by 0 bases and J by 2 bases, with 14 bases left in between. In nucleotides, the CDR3 is TGCGCCAGCAGCTTGGGGTGGGCCGCTTTAAACACTGAAGCTTTCTTT. It specifies CASSLGWAALNTEAFF.

The V and J genes are TRBV5-1 and TRBJ2-1; 11 positions agree with TRBD2. The CDR3 contains 16 residues. Germline-derived CDR1 and CDR2 are SGHRS and YFSETQ. After removal of 3 bases from V and 4 bases from J, the junction contained 6 bases not matched to a gene. CDR3 sequence (DNA): TGCGCCAGCAGCTCTAGACTAGCGGGGTGGTACAATGAGCAGTTCTTC. It translates to CASSSRLAGWYNEQFF.

The chain joins TRBV18 to TRBJ1-5; unclear D gene. The CDR3 is 14 amino acids. The V and J ends lost 6 bases and 1 base respectively, with 10 bases between them. Per the germline V gene, CDR1 is KGHSH and CDR2 is LQKENI. The DNA of the CDR3 is TGTGCCAGCTCCCATGAGGCAAGCAATCAGCCCCAGCATTTT. It translates to CASSHEASNQPQHF.

This clone was observed a few times. The chain combines TRBV4-1 with TRBJ2-1; D is unclear. Germline V CDR1 and CDR2: MGHRA, YSYEKL. CDR3 size: 16 residues. V was trimmed by 0 bases and J by 1 base, leaving 10 bases between them. The CDR3 reads CASSQDNSRSYNEQFF. The CDR3 DNA reads TGCGCCAGCAGCCAAGATAATTCCAGGTCCTACAATGAGCAGTTCTTC.

This clone was recorded a few times. This sequence joins TRBV9 and TRBJ2-3, with 8 bases identical to TRBD1. The CDR3 is made up of 17 amino acids. Unmatched junction bases numbered 8, after V lost 0 bases and J lost 2 bases. Germline V CDR1 and CDR2: SGDLS, YYNGEE. CDR3 bases: TGTGCCAGCAGCGTAGCTATCAGGGGGCGATACACAGATACGCAGTATTTT. Amino acid sequence: CASSVAIRGRYTDTQYF. The full variable domain, completed using reference TRBV9 and TRBJ2-3, is DSGVTQTPKHLITATGQRVTLRCSPRSGDLSVYWYQQSLDQGLQFLIQYYNGEERAKGNILERFSAQQFPDLHSELNLSSLELGDSALYFCASSVAIRGRYTDTQYFGPGTRLTVL.

The chain is built from TRBV7-8 and TRBJ2-2, with TRBD1 as a possible D gene (7 bases). The V gene lost 0 bases and the J gene lost 7 bases, with 15 bases spanning the gap. The CDR3 is 16 residues long. In germline, CDR1 is SGHVS, CDR2 FQNEAQ. The CDR3 DNA reads TGTGCCAGCAGCTTAGCGCAGGGGGGCGAGATCGGGGAGCTGTTTTTT. Amino acid sequence: CASSLAQGGEIGELFF.

This clone was detected only a few times. The V and J genes are TRBV2 and TRBJ2-3; possible D gene TRBD2, 5 bases. CDR1 is SNHLY and CDR2 is FYNNEI in the germline V gene. V shed 9 bases and J shed 4 bases, with 14 bases lying between them. The CDR3 totals 13 residues. CDR3 in amino acids: CASRTLAADTQYF. DNA of the CDR3: TGTGCCAGTCGGACTCTCGCTGCAGATACGCAGTATTTT. Looking up the rest from reference TRBV2 and TRBJ2-3 gives the full variable domain: EPEVTQTPSHQVTQMGQEVILRCVPISNHLYFYWYRQILGQKVEFLVSFYNNEISEKSEIFDDQFSVERPDGSNFTLKIRSTKLEDSAMYFCASRTLAADTQYFGPGTRLTVL.

The chain is built from TRBV5-6 and TRBJ1-2; D is uncertain. V lost 4 bases to trimming and J lost 5 bases, with 18 bases between them. Germline-derived CDR1 and CDR2 are SGHDT and YYEEEE. The CDR3 is 15 amino acids. The CDR3 region is CASSPLIDEGYGYTF. CDR3 nucleotides: TGTGCCAGCAGCCCACTGATAGACGAGGGATATGGCTACACCTTC.

This clone was counted only a few times. V gene TRBV5-1 combines with J gene TRBJ2-3, with TRBD2 matching over 7 bases. This CDR3 has 16 amino acids. Trimming took 5 bases from V and 0 from J; bases not matched to a gene: 9. The germline V gene encodes CDR1 SGHRS and CDR2 YFSETQ. The CDR3 spells CASRSGTPISTDTQYF. For the CDR3, the DNA is TGCGCCAGCAGGAGCGGGACTCCCATAAGCACAGATACGCAGTATTTT.

The V call is TRBV9, the J call TRBJ1-1; a weak D match, TRBD1 (5 bases). The germline V gene has CDR1 SGDLS and CDR2 YYNGEE. The CDR3 contains 16 residues. The ends were cut back, 3 bases at V and 0 bases at J, with 15 bases in the middle. As DNA, the CDR3 is TGTGCCAGCAGCGCAGAAGCGGGGACGGTGAACACTGAAGCTTTCTTT. Protein product: CASSAEAGTVNTEAFF.

V is TRBV2 and J is TRBJ2-2; tentative D call: TRBD1 (6 bases). Germline lookup yields CDR1 SNHLY and CDR2 FYNNEI. The CDR3 is 16 residues long. The V end lost 4 bases, the J end lost 0 bases, and 12 bases lay between the germline ends. The CDR3 region has the DNA TGTGCCAGCAGTGTGATTGGGGGCGCGAACACCGGGGAGCTGTTTTTT. Translating gives CASSVIGGANTGELFF.

In its sample, this clone was seen a few times. V is TRBV7-9 and J is TRBJ1-4, with TRBD1 identical over 10 bases. The CDR3 spans 13 residues. Losses at the gene ends were 3 bases for V and 10 bases for J; bases not matched to a gene: 2. Per the germline V gene, CDR1 is SEHNR and CDR2 is FQNEAQ (reference sequence). Here the CDR3 DNA reads TGTGCCAGCAGCTTCGGACAGGGGGGAAAACTGTTTTTT. This codes for CASSFGQGGKLFF.

The chain is built from TRBV5-4 and TRBJ1-6; tentative D call: TRBD1 (6 bases). Germline CDR1 is SGHNT and CDR2 is YYREEE (reference sequence). CDR3 length equals 15 residues. Trimming stripped 4 bases from V and 5 bases from J, with 13 bases between. CDR3 coding DNA: TGTGCCAGCAGCACCCCGGGACAAGATAATTCACCCCTCCACTTT. It translates to CASSTPGQDNSPLHF.

The table lists this clone with a few counts. The chain has TRBV9 and TRBJ2-2; D may be TRBD2 (6 bases). Trimming cost V 4 bases and J 5 bases, with 6 bases left between them. The CDR3 spans 12 residues. CDR1 and CDR2 from the germline V gene are SGDLS and YYNGEE. The CDR3 nucleotides are TGTGCCAGCAGCCGGGGGACCGGGGAGCTGTTTTTT. Protein sequence: CASSRGTGELFF.